This T cell receptor beta chain came from a study of cytomegalovirus exposure and HLA in healthy donors. On the study more broadly: As an earlier analysis found, about 179 million T cells yielded 100 million to 130 million unique TCR beta sequences.

Trimming stripped 0 bases from V and 6 bases from J, with 7 bases between. Germline lookup yields CDR1 SGDLS and CDR2 YYNGEE. The CDR3 loop spans 13 amino acids. PCR used 60 Vbeta primers and 13 Jbeta primers. Here immunoSEQ multiplex PCR was the method, and the copy in TCRdb shows in-frame clones only, minus some. The sample has more than 100,000 clones, roughly 78% seen once. Findings of the study overall: Reportedly, fewer N-insertions than the roughly 700-donor mean appeared in an Asian-associated ancestry cluster in a later analysis.

As to this clone: The antigen remains undetermined.

The sequenced sample was PBMCs. This TCR was sampled from a man in his forties in good health and CMV-seronegative. J is TRBJ2-1 and V is TRBV9; D not certain. In DNA, the CDR3 is TGTGCCAGCAGCGTAGTGAGCCGCAATGAGCAGTTCTTC. This translates into CASSVVSRNEQFF.